The rows below give T cell receptor beta chains drawn from one sample of a study of shared clonotypes between healthy human individuals. Repertoires were generated with immunoSEQ multiplex PCR, while TCRdb's copy carries only in-frame clones and drops some. The data show about 2,500,000 clones, approximately 94% seen once. Sequenced material: naive CD4+ T cells sorted from blood. Source of these receptors: a young man in good health. The CDR3 runs from the conserved cysteine through the conserved F or W. Fields, in order: V gene, CDR3 length, clone size, J gene, D gene, CDR3 DNA, CDR3 protein. A D gene is named only where the DNA matches it firmly. Clone size is stated in some rows and not others, as once, few, many or a class when expanded.

V: TRBV6-5
length: 15
size: NA
J: TRBJ1-5
D: TRBD1
DNA: TGTGCCAGCAGTCGACAGGGGGCAGGCAATCAGCCCCAGCATTTT
CDR3: CASSRQGAGNQPQHF

V: TRBV2
length: 14
size: NA
J: TRBJ2-3
D: TRBD1
DNA: TGTGCCAGCAGCGTTGGGACAGTCGCAGATACGCAGTATTTT
CDR3: CASSVGTVADTQYF

V: TRBV19
length: 15
size: NA
J: TRBJ2-7
D: NA
DNA: TGTGCCAGTAGTGCAAATCGGCGAGCCGGCTACGAGCAGTACTTC
CDR3: CASSANRRAGYEQYF

V: TRBV29-1
length: 14
size: NA
J: TRBJ1-2
D: TRBD1
DNA: TGCAGCGTTGAAGGGGGACAGGGGATCTATGGCTACACCTTC
CDR3: CSVEGGQGIYGYTF

V: TRBV18
length: 15
size: NA
J: TRBJ2-1
D: TRBD2
DNA: TGTGCCAGCTCACCACTAGCGGGAACGGTTAATGAGCAGTTCTTC
CDR3: CASSPLAGTVNEQFF

V: TRBV5-1
length: 16
size: NA
J: TRBJ2-5
D: TRBD2
DNA: TGCGCCAGCAGCTGGGATAGCGGGAGAAGCGGCGAGACCCAGTACTTC
CDR3: CASSWDSGRSGETQYF

V: TRBV7-2
length: 17
size: NA
J: TRBJ2-7
D: TRBD2
DNA: TGTGCCAGCAGCTTAGTTGGGACGGGAGGGCCCCTCTACGAGCAGTACTTC
CDR3: CASSLVGTGGPLYEQYF

V: TRBV18
length: 16
size: NA
J: TRBJ2-7
D: TRBD2
DNA: TGTGCCAGCTCACCCCCGGGACTAGCGGGAGTTGTCGAGCAGTACTTC
CDR3: CASSPPGLAGVVEQYF

V: TRBV7-2
length: 13
size: once
J: TRBJ2-5
D: NA
DNA: TGTGCCAGCAGTAGGGGGGGACAAGAGACCCAGTACTTC
CDR3: CASSRGGQETQYF

V: TRBV10-3
length: 16
size: once
J: TRBJ2-7
D: TRBD2
DNA: TGTGCCATCAGTGATGGTATGGGCGGGAGTTCCTACGAGCAGTACTTC
CDR3: CAISDGMGGSSYEQYF

V: TRBV5-4
length: 15
size: NA
J: TRBJ2-7
D: TRBD2
DNA: TGTGCCAGCAGCTCCGGACTAGGGCAATCCTACGAGCAGTACTTC
CDR3: CASSSGLGQSYEQYF

V: TRBV7-9
length: 16
size: NA
J: TRBJ1-3
D: NA
DNA: TGTGCCAGCAGCTATCCAGACGAGAGCTCTGGAAACACCATATATTTT
CDR3: CASSYPDESSGNTIYF

V: TRBV6-4
length: 17
size: NA
J: TRBJ1-6
D: NA
DNA: TGTGCCAGCAGTGAGCGACGGGCGAGCTCCTATAATTCACCCCTCCACTTT
CDR3: CASSERRASSYNSPLHF

V: TRBV10-3
length: 15
size: NA
J: TRBJ1-5
D: NA
DNA: TGTGCCATCAGTGACCAGGGTAATAGCAATCAGCCCCAGCATTTT
CDR3: CAISDQGNSNQPQHF

V: TRBV5-1
length: 16
size: once
J: TRBJ2-2
D: NA
DNA: TGCGCCAGCAGCGTAAGGGCAGACAGTCAACTCGGGGAGCTGTTTTTT
CDR3: CASSVRADSQLGELFF

V: TRBV5-4
length: 18
size: NA
J: TRBJ2-3
D: TRBD1
DNA: TGTGCCAGCAGCAGGGACAGTGCCACCATTCCTAGCACAGATACGCAGTATTTT
CDR3: CASSRDSATIPSTDTQYF

V: TRBV6-6
length: 14
size: NA
J: TRBJ2-2
D: NA
DNA: TGTGCCAGCAGTTACGACAGTAACACCGGGGAGCTGTTTTTT
CDR3: CASSYDSNTGELFF

V: TRBV29-1
length: 11
size: NA
J: TRBJ1-2
D: NA
DNA: TGCAGCGTTGACCAAGACTATGGCTACACCTTC
CDR3: CSVDQDYGYTF

V: TRBV7-8
length: 16
size: NA
J: TRBJ1-3
D: TRBD1
DNA: TGTGCCAGCACGGGCCCAGGGGGCTTTTCTGGAAACACCATATATTTT
CDR3: CASTGPGGFSGNTIYF

V: TRBV19
length: 11
size: NA
J: TRBJ1-2
D: NA
DNA: TGTGCCAGTAGTTCAGTAGGTGGCTACACCTTC
CDR3: CASSSVGGYTF

V: TRBV5-1
length: 17
size: once
J: TRBJ2-7
D: TRBD2
DNA: TGCGCCAGCAGCCCGAGGGGACTAGCGGGAGATAAGGGCGAGCAGTACTTC
CDR3: CASSPRGLAGDKGEQYF

V: TRBV7-9
length: 13
size: NA
J: TRBJ2-7
D: NA
DNA: TGTGCCAGCAGCTTAGGAGCAGGACGCGAGCAGTACTTC
CDR3: CASSLGAGREQYF

V: TRBV5-1
length: 15
size: NA
J: TRBJ2-7
D: TRBD1
DNA: TGCGCCAGCAGCACCTTAACAGGGGGAAGTTACGAGCAGTACTTC
CDR3: CASSTLTGGSYEQYF

V: TRBV4-1
length: 15
size: NA
J: TRBJ2-7
D: TRBD2
DNA: TGCGCCAGCAGCCAAGCATCCGGGACTATCTACGAGCAGTACTTC
CDR3: CASSQASGTIYEQYF

V: TRBV2
length: 16
size: NA
J: TRBJ2-6
D: NA
DNA: TGTGCCAGCAGTGAGGGGGCCCACTCTGGGGCCAACGTCCTGACTTTC
CDR3: CASSEGAHSGANVLTF

V: TRBV30
length: 14
size: NA
J: TRBJ2-3
D: TRBD1
DNA: TGTGCCTGCGCGACAGGGCTGAGCACAGATACGCAGTATTTT
CDR3: CACATGLSTDTQYF

V: TRBV7-8
length: 13
size: NA
J: TRBJ1-2
D: TRBD1
DNA: TGTGCCAGCAGCTTGGGACAGCAGTATGGCTACACCTTC
CDR3: CASSLGQQYGYTF

V: TRBV28
length: 15
size: NA
J: TRBJ2-7
D: TRBD1
DNA: TGTGCCAGCAGCCCCGCAGACAGGGACACCTACGAGCAGTACTTC
CDR3: CASSPADRDTYEQYF

V: TRBV19
length: 15
size: NA
J: TRBJ1-1
D: NA
DNA: TGTGCCAGTAGTGGGCCCGGCCTCGGGGACGCTGAAGCTTTCTTT
CDR3: CASSGPGLGDAEAFF

V: TRBV5-1
length: 14
size: NA
J: TRBJ1-4
D: NA
DNA: TGCGCCAGCAGCTTACAGGGTGAAAATGAAAAACTGTTTTTT
CDR3: CASSLQGENEKLFF

V: TRBV5-1
length: 17
size: NA
J: TRBJ2-5
D: TRBD1
DNA: TGCGCCAGCAGCTTGGGGGGGACAGGAGGCCCACAAGAGACCCAGTACTTC
CDR3: CASSLGGTGGPQETQYF

V: TRBV7-5
length: 18
size: NA
J: TRBJ2-5
D: NA
DNA: TGTGCCAGAAGCAACAGAGGCCTAGCGGAAAAGTACCAAGAGACCCAGTACTTC
CDR3: CARSNRGLAEKYQETQYF